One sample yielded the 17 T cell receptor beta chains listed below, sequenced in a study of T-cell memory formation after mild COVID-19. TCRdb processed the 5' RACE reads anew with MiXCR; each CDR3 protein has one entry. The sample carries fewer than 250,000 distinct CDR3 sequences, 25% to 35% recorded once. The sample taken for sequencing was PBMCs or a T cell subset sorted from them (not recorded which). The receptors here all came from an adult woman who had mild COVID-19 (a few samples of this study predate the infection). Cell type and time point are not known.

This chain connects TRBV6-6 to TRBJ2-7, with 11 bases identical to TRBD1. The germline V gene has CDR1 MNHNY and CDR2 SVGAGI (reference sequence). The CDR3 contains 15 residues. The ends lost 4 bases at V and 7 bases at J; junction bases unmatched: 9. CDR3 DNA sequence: TGTGCCAGCAGTTTCTCCGGGACAGGGGGAGAAGAGCAGTACTTC. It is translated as CASSFSGTGGEEQYF.

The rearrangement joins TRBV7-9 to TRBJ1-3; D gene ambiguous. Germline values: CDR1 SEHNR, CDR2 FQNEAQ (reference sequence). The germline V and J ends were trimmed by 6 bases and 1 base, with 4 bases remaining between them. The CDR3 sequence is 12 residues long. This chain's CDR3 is CASRRSGNTIYF. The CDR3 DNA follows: TGTGCCAGCAGGAGGTCTGGAAACACCATATATTTT. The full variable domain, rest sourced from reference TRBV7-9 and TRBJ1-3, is DTGVSQNPRHKITKRGQNVTFRCDPISEHNRLYWYRQTLGQGPEFLTYFQNEAQLEKSRLLSDRFSAERPKGSFSTLEIQRTEQGDSAMYLCASRRSGNTIYFGEGSWLTVV.

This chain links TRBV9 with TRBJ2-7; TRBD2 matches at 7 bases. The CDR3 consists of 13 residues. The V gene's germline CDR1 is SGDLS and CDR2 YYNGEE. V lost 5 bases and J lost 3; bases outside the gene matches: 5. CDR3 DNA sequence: TGTGCCAGCAGTCCGGGACTAAACTACGAGCAGTACTTC. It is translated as CASSPGLNYEQYF.

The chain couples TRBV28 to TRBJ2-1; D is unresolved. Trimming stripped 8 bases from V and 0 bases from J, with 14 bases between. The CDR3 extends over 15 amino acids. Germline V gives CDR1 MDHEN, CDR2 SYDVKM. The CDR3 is CASHSGPSSYNEQFF. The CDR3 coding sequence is TGTGCCAGCCATTCCGGGCCAAGCTCCTACAATGAGCAGTTCTTC.

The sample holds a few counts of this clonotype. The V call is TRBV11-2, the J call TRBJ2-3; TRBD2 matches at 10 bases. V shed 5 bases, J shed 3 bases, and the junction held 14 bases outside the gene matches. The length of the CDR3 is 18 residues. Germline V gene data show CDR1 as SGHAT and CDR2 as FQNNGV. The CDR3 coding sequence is TGTGCCAGCAGCCCTCCTGAGTCTAGCGGGAGATTTACAGATACGCAGTATTTT. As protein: CASSPPESSGRFTDTQYF. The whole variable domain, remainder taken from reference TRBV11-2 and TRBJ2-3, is EAGVAQSPRYKIIEKRQSVAFWCNPISGHATLYWYQQILGQGPKLLIQFQNNGVVDDSQLPKDRFSAERLKGVDSTLKIQPAKLEDSAVYLCASSPPESSGRFTDTQYFGPGTRLTVL.

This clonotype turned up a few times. The CDR3 here is CASSFRGGVGDTQYF. Here the CDR3 DNA reads TGCGCCAGCAGCTTTCGAGGGGGCGTGGGAGATACGCAGTATTTT. The J gene is TRBJ2-3, the V gene TRBV5-1, with 7 bases that match TRBD1. CDR3 length equals 15 residues. V was clipped by 2 bases and J by 5 bases; unmatched bases: 8. Germline CDR1 and CDR2: SGHRS and YFSETQ.

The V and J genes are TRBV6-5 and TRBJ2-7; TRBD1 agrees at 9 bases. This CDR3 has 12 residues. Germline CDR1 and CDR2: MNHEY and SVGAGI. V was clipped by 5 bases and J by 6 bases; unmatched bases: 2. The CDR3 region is CASSTTGGEQYF. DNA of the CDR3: TGTGCCAGCAGTACGACAGGGGGCGAGCAGTACTTC.

The chain's CDR3 is CASSQGFPFGEKLFF. The DNA of the CDR3 is TGCGCCAGCAGCCAAGGTTTTCCGTTTGGGGAAAAACTGTTTTTT. V is TRBV4-3 and J is TRBJ1-4; D is unclear. V lost 1 base, J lost 8 bases, and 14 bases lay in between. CDR3 length: 15 amino acids. The germline CDR1 and CDR2 sequences are LGHNA and YSLEER.

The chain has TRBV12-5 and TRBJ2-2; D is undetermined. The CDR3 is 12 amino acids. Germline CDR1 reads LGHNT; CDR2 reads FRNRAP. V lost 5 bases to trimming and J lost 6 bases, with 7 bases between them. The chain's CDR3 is CASGPPAGELFF. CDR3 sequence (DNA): TGTGCTAGTGGTCCCCCGGCCGGGGAGCTGTTTTTT.

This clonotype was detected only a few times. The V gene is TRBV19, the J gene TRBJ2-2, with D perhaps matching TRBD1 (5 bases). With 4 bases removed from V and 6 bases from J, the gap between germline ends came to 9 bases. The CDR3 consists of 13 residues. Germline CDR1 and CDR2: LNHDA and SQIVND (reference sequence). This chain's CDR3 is CASSRRTSGELFF. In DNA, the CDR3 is TGTGCCAGTAGTAGGCGGACATCCGGGGAGCTGTTTTTT.

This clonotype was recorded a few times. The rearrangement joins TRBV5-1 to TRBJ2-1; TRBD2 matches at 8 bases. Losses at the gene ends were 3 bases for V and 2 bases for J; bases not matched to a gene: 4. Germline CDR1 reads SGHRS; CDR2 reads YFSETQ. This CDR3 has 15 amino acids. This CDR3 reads CASSWTGGAYNEQFF. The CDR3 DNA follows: TGCGCCAGCAGCTGGACGGGAGGGGCCTACAATGAGCAGTTCTTC.

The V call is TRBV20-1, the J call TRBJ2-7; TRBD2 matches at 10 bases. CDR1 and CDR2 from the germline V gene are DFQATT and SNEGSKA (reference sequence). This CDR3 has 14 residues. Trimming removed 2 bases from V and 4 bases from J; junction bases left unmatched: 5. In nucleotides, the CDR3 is TGCAGTGCTAGACATAGCGGGAGGACTTACGAGCAGTACTTC. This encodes CSARHSGRTYEQYF.

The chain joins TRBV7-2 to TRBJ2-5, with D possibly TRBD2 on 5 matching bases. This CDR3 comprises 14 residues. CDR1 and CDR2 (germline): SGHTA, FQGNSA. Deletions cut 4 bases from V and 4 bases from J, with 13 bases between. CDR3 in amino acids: CASSSGFAGETQYF. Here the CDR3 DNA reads TGTGCCAGCAGCTCAGGATTCGCGGGAGAGACCCAGTACTTC. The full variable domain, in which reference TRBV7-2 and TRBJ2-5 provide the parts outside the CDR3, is GAGVSQSPSNKVTEKGKDVELRCDPISGHTALYWYRQSLGQGLEFLIYFQGNSAPDKSGLPSDRFSAERTGGSVSTLTIQRTQQEDSAVYLCASSSGFAGETQYFGPGTRLLVL.

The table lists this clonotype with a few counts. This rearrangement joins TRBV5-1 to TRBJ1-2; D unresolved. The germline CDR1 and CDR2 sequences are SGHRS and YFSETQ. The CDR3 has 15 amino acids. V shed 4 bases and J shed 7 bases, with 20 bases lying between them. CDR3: CASSRVFGREGGYTF. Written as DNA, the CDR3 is TGCGCCAGCAGCCGCGTCTTCGGCCGGGAGGGTGGCTACACCTTC.

CDR3 in DNA: TGTGCCAGCAGACCGGGGACAGGAGATACGCAGTATTTT. The encoded protein is CASRPGTGDTQYF. The chain links TRBV11-2 to TRBJ2-3, with 8 bases aligning to TRBD1. Trimming took 6 bases from V and 5 from J; bases not matched to a gene: 4. Germline CDR1 SGHAT, CDR2 FQNNGV. The length of the CDR3 is 13 residues.

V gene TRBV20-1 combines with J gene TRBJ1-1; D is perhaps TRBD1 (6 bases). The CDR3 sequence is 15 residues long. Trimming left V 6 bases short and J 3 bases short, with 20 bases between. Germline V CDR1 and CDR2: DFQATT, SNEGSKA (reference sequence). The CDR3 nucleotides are TGCAGTGCCCAACCTCCCCGGGGGGCGGACACTGAAGCTTTCTTT. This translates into CSAQPPRGADTEAFF.

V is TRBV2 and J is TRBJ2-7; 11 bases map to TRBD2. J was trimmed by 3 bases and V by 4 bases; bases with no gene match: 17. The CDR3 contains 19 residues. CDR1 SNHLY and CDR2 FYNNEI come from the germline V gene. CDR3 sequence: CASSVELEVAGGSHYEQYF. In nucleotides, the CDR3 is TGTGCCAGCAGTGTGGAGTTGGAGGTAGCGGGAGGGTCCCACTACGAGCAGTACTTC.